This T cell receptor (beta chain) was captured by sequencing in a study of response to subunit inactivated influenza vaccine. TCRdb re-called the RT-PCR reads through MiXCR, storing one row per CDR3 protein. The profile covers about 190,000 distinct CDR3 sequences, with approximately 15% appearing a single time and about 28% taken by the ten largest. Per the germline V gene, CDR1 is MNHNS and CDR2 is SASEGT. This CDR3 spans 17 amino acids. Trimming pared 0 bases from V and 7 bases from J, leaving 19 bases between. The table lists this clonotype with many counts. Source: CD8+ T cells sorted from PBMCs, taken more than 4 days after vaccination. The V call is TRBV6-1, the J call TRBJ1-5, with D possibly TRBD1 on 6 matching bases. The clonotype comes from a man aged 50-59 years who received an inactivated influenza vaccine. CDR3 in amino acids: CASSEADHTGLSQPQHF. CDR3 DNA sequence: TGTGCCAGCAGTGAAGCGGACCATACAGGGCTGAGCCAGCCCCAGCATTTT.